This T cell receptor beta chain originates from a study of cytomegalovirus exposure and HLA in healthy donors. V shed 2 bases and J shed 1 base, with 8 bases lying between them. Per the germline V gene, CDR1 is SEHNR and CDR2 is FQNEAQ (reference sequence). This CDR3 is 14 amino acids long. The data were produced by immunoSEQ multiplex PCR, yet TCRdb's version contains in-frame clones alone and is incomplete. The table lists over 150,000 clones, about 86% of them singletons. Sequenced sample: PBMCs. This clonotype was obtained from a human donor in good health. The J gene is TRBJ1-1, the V gene TRBV7-9; TRBD1 is a possible D gene (6 bases). The CDR3 protein is CASSLQGQNTEAFF. In DNA form, the CDR3 reads TGTGCCAGCAGCTTACAGGGACAGAACACTGAAGCTTTCTTT. Looking up the rest from reference TRBV7-9 and TRBJ1-1 gives the full variable domain: DTGVSQNPRHKITKRGQNVTFRCDPISEHNRLYWYRQTLGQGPEFLTYFQNEAQLEKSRLLSDRFSAERPKGSFSTLEIQRTEQGDSAMYLCASSLQGQNTEAFFGQGTRLTVV.